The clone carrying this T cell receptor (beta chain) has a handful of counts. Only in-frame clones appear in the TCRdb table, and some are missing; sequencing was by immunoSEQ multiplex PCR. This table holds under 150,000 clones, 88% found once. The data originate from a study of blood T cell repertoires in COVID-19. CDR1 SGHVS and CDR2 FQNEAQ come from the germline V gene. The trim removed 2 bases at V and 4 bases at J, leaving 6 bases unmatched. The CDR3 is made up of 16 amino acids. The chain employs TRBV7-8 and TRBJ2-1, with TRBD1 identical over 9 bases. The sequencing input was peripheral blood. The TCR originated in a woman in her 70s who had recovered from COVID-19. The CDR3 here is CASSLFGTGSYNEQFF. In DNA form, the CDR3 reads TGTGCCAGCAGCTTATTTGGGACAGGGTCATACAATGAGCAGTTCTTC.